The entry that follows covers one T cell receptor (beta chain) sequence. The sample comes from a study of blood T cell repertoires in COVID-19. Background on the study: Sites across the United States, Italy and Spain contributed samples from acute and convalescent COVID-19. Sources were T cells, B-cell-depleted T cells, or PBMCs; the material itself was cDNA or gDNA.

TCRdb's table, derived via immunoSEQ multiplex PCR, lists solely in-frame clones and lacks some. The sample contains roughly 100,000 clones, around nine tenths of which appear only once. V shed 3 bases, J shed 1 base, and the junction held 1 base outside the gene matches. There are 16 residues in the CDR3. CDR1 is LNHDA, CDR2 SQIVND, per germline (reference sequence). This clonotype originated in a man aged 45 to 65 with active or convalescent COVID-19. The chain uses TRBV19 and TRBJ2-2; the match to TRBD1 covers 11 bases. The sequenced material came from peripheral blood. The CDR3 protein is CASSMGTGGNTGELFF. CDR3 coding DNA: TGTGCCAGTAGTATGGGGACAGGGGGGAACACCGGGGAGCTGTTTTTT.